The present entry profiles one T cell receptor (beta chain) with its context. This clonotype was counted ten times or more. No antigen is known for it. No qualities accompany the bases; no much larger clone lies one base away. The entry originates in a study of T cells in Graves' hyperthyroidism and ophthalmopathy (dated by TCRdb to the late 2010s). Context from the whole study: Peripheral blood samples were taken at the time of initial diagnosis, prior to any treatment. To identify TCR V-J signatures that set the groups apart, the researchers used a discovery cohort of 100 patients, made up of 40 to 45 with Graves' ophthalmopathy and 55 to 65 with stable Graves' hyperthyroidism. Prospective prediction of ophthalmopathy was tested in an independent validation cohort of 18 to 20 hyperthyroidism patients and around 16 patients who later progressed to ophthalmopathy. For training and testing, the 100 or so patients in the discovery cohort were randomly divided in a 7:3 ratio. In addition, the study compared T-cell repertoires in thyroid tissue and in blood from roughly 6 Graves' hyperthyroidism patients. Once sampling was done, hyperthyroidism patients were given methimazole at a starting dose of 30 mg daily, whereas ophthalmopathy patients were given high-dose intravenous methylprednisolone. According to the paper, TCR Vbeta CDR3 sequencing was carried out on 135 peripheral blood samples, which came from fewer than 50 ophthalmopathy, around 74 hyperthyroidism and roughly 17 progressor patients. What the authors observed across the whole study: In cross-validation, a model built on a 13 V-J signature told ophthalmopathy apart from stable hyperthyroidism with approximately 91% sensitivity and roughly 81% specificity, and in testing the same model reached 80%/75%. In validation, the model predicted progression to ophthalmopathy with approximately 69% sensitivity and 72% to 85% specificity, a median of about six months before onset. Sample size was not statistically predetermined, and blinding of investigators to group allocation was not performed. Most expanded thyroid clonotypes (frequency above 0.001) were also detected in blood, suggesting blood repertoires may reflect thyroid immune responses.

Per the germline V gene (reference sequence), DFQATT is the CDR1 and SNEGSKA is the CDR2. From the cysteine through the phenylalanine, the CDR3 covers 14 amino acids. The entry retains the CDR3 DNA only, 42 bases that are in frame from base 1. Cut back by 0 bases and 7 bases, the V and J ends lie 15 bases apart. A patient counted as having stable Graves' hyperthyroidism if no progression to ophthalmopathy occurred over 18 months of follow-up. Hyperthyroidism patients were newly diagnosed, with disease duration under 2 months, and aged 18 to 65 years. Exclusion was applied to patients with uncontrolled infections, other autoimmune diseases, pregnancy or lactation. Clinical symptoms, serum thyroxine and TRAb, thyroid ultrasound, and orbital computed tomography formed the basis for the diagnoses. Ficoll-Paque density gradient centrifugation was used to isolate PBMCs from about 9 ml of fresh peripheral blood. Total RNA was extracted with Trizol reagent, and quality was checked on an Agilent 2100 Bioanalyzer.

TCR beta CDR3 regions were amplified from RNA transcripts. The TCR CDR3 was subjected to a first round of RT-PCR using the HTBI primer set and the Qiagen OneStep RT-PCR kit. Libraries were constructed in a second round of multiplex PCR, after which size selection and purification were performed. Paired-end sequencing of the libraries was performed with 100 bp reads on an Illumina HiSeq2000. The authors' pipeline ran thus. SOAPnuke was used to process the raw data, with reads discarded if the reads contained adapters or uncalled bases, had a mean Phred below 15, or lacked an exact constant-primer or identifier match. High-quality paired reads were merged using COPE v1.2.5, and each unique nucleotide sequence was defined as a clonotype. MiTCR v1.1 was used to align clonotypes to the IMGT TRBV, TRBD and TRBJ reference segments. Only V-J combinations with frequency above 0.0001, covering 99% to 99.2% of repertoires, were analysed. The TCS score was defined as the ratio of F50 (clonal expansion) to E x V (chaos), calculated using BLOSUM62-based TCRdist between CDR3 peptides within each V-J. Welch's t-statistics and random forest reduced just over 500 V-J features to fewer than 15, which were used in a naive Bayes classifier (R e1071). Starting from the raw public reads, TCRdb applied fastp trimming at Q25, assembled clones with MiXCR and retained in-frame beta chains. Here each entry gathers all rows of one CDR3 protein and keeps the most common genes and DNA. For this entry, the V and J calls and clone size follow TCRdb and not the study's own pipeline. Across this sample there are 400,000 to 500,000 distinct CDR3 sequences, with approximately 15% seen only once. The ten top clones hold around 17% of the sample.

This receptor chain uses TRBV20-1 and TRBJ1-1, with TRBD1 perhaps the D gene, on 6 matching bases. This sequence originates from a woman younger than 35 with Graves' hyperthyroidism. Sequencing was carried out using blood. The bases read TGCAGTGCTAGAGATGAGGGGGGCTATCGTGAAGCTTTCTTT. Its product reads: CSARDEGGYREAFF.